These 18 T cell receptor beta chains were all obtained from the same sample, sequenced in a study of blood T cell repertoires in COVID-19. TCRdb keeps only in-frame clones here, not all; method: immunoSEQ multiplex PCR. The sample holds around 210,000 clones, 84% seen once. Sequencing used peripheral blood. The receptors derive from a woman of 80 years or more with COVID-19, enrolled during active disease.

The V and J genes are TRBV5-4 and TRBJ1-1; 9 bases align to TRBD1. V shed 4 bases, J shed 11 bases, and the junction held 21 bases outside the gene matches. The length of the CDR3 is 17 residues. Germline V lookup: CDR1 SGHNT, CDR2 YYREEE (reference sequence). This chain's CDR3 is CASSRGVQPDRGFAAFF. In nucleotides, the CDR3 is TGTGCCAGCAGCCGAGGGGTTCAGCCAGACAGGGGGTTCGCCGCTTTCTTT.

This chain uses TRBV3-1 (or the pseudogene TRBV3-2) with TRBJ2-7; D possibly corresponds to TRBD2 (5 bases). The CDR3 is 13 residues long. The germline V gene encodes CDR1 LGHDT and CDR2 YNNKEL (reference sequence). The V gene lost 4 bases and the J gene lost 13 bases, with 20 bases spanning the gap. CDR3 in amino acids: CASSLGAGGSSYF. In nucleotides, the CDR3 is TGTGCCAGCAGCCTCGGAGCAGGTGGTTCTAGCTACTTC.

On this clone: An end of the junction differs from the germline gene, which may be a read error. The V and J genes are TRBV27 and TRBJ2-7; possibly TRBD2 for D (5 bases). Germline CDR1 reads MNHEY; CDR2 reads SMNVEV (reference sequence). The CDR3 consists of 13 residues. The CDR3 nucleotides read TGTGCCAGCGGGTTCGGGTCTATGGTTGGACTTAACTTC. Translated: CASGFGSMVGLNF.

The CDR3 here is CASSKSGGRNEQFF. DNA for the CDR3: TGTGCCAGCAGCAAGAGCGGGGGGCGGAATGAGCAGTTCTTC. This sequence joins TRBV28 and TRBJ2-1; 9 nucleotides match TRBD2. The CDR3 extends over 14 amino acids. Germline-derived CDR1 and CDR2 are MDHEN and SYDVKM. V was pared by 6 bases and J by 7 bases, with 7 bases of the junction left unmatched.

The chain has TRBV19 and TRBJ2-3; 11 bases line up with TRBD1. Germline loops: CDR1 LNHDA, CDR2 SQIVND (reference sequence). The V segment lost 3 bases and the J segment 4 bases; nucleotides outside the gene matches: 3. The CDR3 covers 15 residues. DNA for the CDR3: TGTGCCAGTAGTATGGGGACAGGGGGTTCAGATACGCAGTATTTT. Translated, it gives CASSMGTGGSDTQYF. The entire variable domain, with the rest obtained from reference TRBV19 and TRBJ2-3, is as follows: DGGITQSPKYLFRKEGQNVTLSCEQNLNHDAMYWYRQDPGQGLRLIYYSQIVNDFQKGDIAEGYSVSREKKESFPLTVTSAQKNPTAFYLCASSMGTGGSDTQYFGPGTRLTVL.

This clone has only a few counts. V gene TRBV6-5 combines with J gene TRBJ1-6, with D unresolved. Germline values: CDR1 MNHEY, CDR2 SVGAGI. The CDR3 contains 13 residues. The V end lost 11 bases, the J end lost 3 bases, and 11 bases lay between the germline ends. The DNA of the CDR3 is TGTGCCGTGCGGGGAGTCTATAATTCACCCCTCCACTTT. This encodes CAVRGVYNSPLHF.

This clone was seen only once. The chain recombines TRBV3-1 (or the pseudogene TRBV3-2) with TRBJ1-4; 7 nucleotides match TRBD1. CDR3 length: 15 amino acids. Germline CDR1 is LGHDT and CDR2 is YNNKEL (reference sequence). Trimming cost V 3 bases and J 4 bases; bases outside gene matches: 5. CDR3 bases: TGTGCCAGCAGCCACACCGGGACAGATAATGAAAAACTGTTTTTT. Residues: CASSHTGTDNEKLFF.

Here the CDR3 DNA reads TGTGCCAGCAGGACTAGTGGTTATGGGGTTGAGCAGTTCTTC. Translation gives CASRTSGYGVEQFF. This rearrangement joins TRBV6-5 to TRBJ2-1; D is possibly TRBD2 (6 bases). The CDR3 covers 14 residues. CDR1 is MNHEY, CDR2 SVGAGI, per germline. V dropped 6 bases and J dropped 9 bases, with 18 bases sitting between them.

The chain has TRBV18 and TRBJ2-5, with 12 bases matching TRBD1. The germline V gene encodes CDR1 KGHSH and CDR2 LQKENI. CDR3 size: 14 residues. The ends lost 3 bases at V and 6 bases at J; junction bases unmatched: 2. DNA of the CDR3: TGTGCCAGCTCACCGGGACAGGGGGCAAAGACCCAGTACTTC. This codes for CASSPGQGAKTQYF. Full variable domain (rest looked up from reference TRBV18 and TRBJ2-5): NAGVMQNPRHLVRRRGQEARLRCSPMKGHSHVYWYRQLPEEGLKFMVYLQKENIIDESGMPKERFSAEFPKEGPSILRIQQVVRGDSAAYFCASSPGQGAKTQYFGPGTRLLVL.

This chain connects TRBV18 to TRBJ2-7; TRBD1 matches 11 bases. The CDR3 loop spans 12 amino acids. Germline V gene sequence: CDR1 KGHSH, CDR2 LQKENI. V shed 6 bases and J 7 bases; nucleotides not matched to a gene: 2. The CDR3: CASSDRGREQYF. The CDR3 nucleotides are TGTGCCAGCTCGGACAGGGGGCGAGAGCAGTACTTC.

V usage is TRBV9 and J usage is TRBJ2-1; 9 positions match TRBD2. This CDR3 comprises 15 residues. Per germline, CDR1 SGDLS and CDR2 YYNGEE. J gave up 4 bases and V 1 base, and 3 bases lay outside the gene matches. CDR3 coding DNA: TGTGCCAGCAGCGTAAGTAGCGGGGGTTACAATGAGCAGTTCTTC. Its translation: CASSVSSGGYNEQFF.

The chain employs TRBV9 and TRBJ2-7; 13 nucleotides line up with TRBD2. The CDR3 spans 15 residues. Germline lookup yields CDR1 SGDLS and CDR2 YYNGEE. Losses at the gene ends were 10 bases for V and 3 bases for J; bases not matched to a gene: 10. Here the CDR3 DNA reads TGTGCCTCCAGTATAGGGACTAGCGGGAACTACGAGCAGTACTTC. Its protein is CASSIGTSGNYEQYF.

The chain has TRBV6-5 and TRBJ1-4; D may be TRBD1 (6 bases). CDR3 length: 12 residues. In germline, CDR1 is MNHEY, CDR2 SVGAGI. Trimming stripped 6 bases from V and 8 bases from J, with 10 bases between. For the CDR3, the DNA is TGTGCCAGCAGCGGGGGGCAGGAAAAACTGTTTTTT. Residues: CASSGGQEKLFF.

The chain uses TRBV6-5 and TRBJ2-7, with TRBD1 matching 8 bases. This CDR3 comprises 14 residues. Losses at the gene ends were 6 bases for V and 3 bases for J; bases not matched to a gene: 7. Germline V gives CDR1 MNHEY, CDR2 SVGAGI. CDR3 residues: CASRGTGNIYEQYF. The CDR3, as DNA: TGTGCCAGCAGGGGGACAGGTAACATCTACGAGCAGTACTTC.

The J gene is TRBJ2-1, the V gene TRBV19; 8 nucleotides align to TRBD2. Trimming removed 6 bases from V and 4 bases from J; junction bases left unmatched: 8. There are 15 residues in the CDR3. The germline CDR1 and CDR2 sequences are LNHDA and SQIVND (reference sequence). CDR3 nucleotides: TGTGCCAGTAGCCCGGGACTAGGAACGTACAATGAGCAGTTCTTC. It specifies CASSPGLGTYNEQFF.

This chain links TRBV6-1 with TRBJ2-5; D is possibly TRBD1 (5 bases). The CDR3 loop spans 15 amino acids. Trimming shortened V by 3 bases and J by 7 bases, and 18 bases separated the two germline ends. CDR1 is MNHNS and CDR2 is SASEGT in the germline V gene. The CDR3 reads CASSDGPGLSGTQYF. For the CDR3, the DNA is TGTGCCAGCAGTGATGGGCCAGGGCTTTCCGGGACCCAGTACTTC.

The gene calls are TRBV6-5 and TRBJ1-1; weak D call: TRBD1 (6 bases). CDR1 is MNHEY and CDR2 is SVGAGI in the germline V gene. The CDR3 sequence is 14 residues long. The germline V and J ends were trimmed by 6 bases and 6 bases, with 17 bases remaining between them. CDR3 coding DNA: TGTGCCAGCAGCCCCCGGGGGGGCGCGGCTGAAGCTTTCTTT. Translating gives CASSPRGGAAEAFF.

The chain combines TRBV15 with TRBJ1-2; D remains ambiguous. The CDR3 loop spans 13 amino acids. V gave up 0 bases and J gave up 8 bases, with 10 bases separating them. Germline values: CDR1 LNHNV, CDR2 YYDKDF (reference sequence). CDR3 nucleotides: TGTGCCACCAGCAGAGATCCAGGTGAAGGCTACACCTTC. Translation: CATSRDPGEGYTF.